This record concerns one T cell receptor (beta chain) sequence. These data are taken from a study of blood T cell repertoires in COVID-19. The overall study: COVID-19 samples from acute and convalescent phases originated in the United States, Italy and Spain. The analysed material was cDNA or gDNA that came from T cells, B-cell-depleted T cells, or PBMCs.

As handled by the study authors: Estimation of nucleated cell counts was performed using reference gene primer amplification. The table came from immunoSEQ multiplex PCR; TCRdb's copy has only in-frame clones and leaves some out. D and trimming were read from the DNA, whereas the V and J calls and clone size are those reported in that table. The sample lists approximately 76,000 clones; roughly 87% were seen once. The length of the CDR3 is 14 residues. J was trimmed by 7 bases and V by 7 bases; bases with no gene match: 5. Germline loops: CDR1 MDHEN, CDR2 SYDVKM. The clonotype originates from a man aged 25-45 years with acute or convalescent COVID-19. Sequenced material: peripheral blood. The rearrangement joins TRBV28 to TRBJ1-5; 12 bases line up with TRBD1. The CDR3 DNA follows: TGTGCCAGCACCCGGGACAGGGGGCACCAGCCCCAGCATTTT. Translated, it gives CASTRDRGHQPQHF.